Below are 15 T cell receptor beta chains sequenced from a single sample in a study of blood T cell repertoires in COVID-19. The method was immunoSEQ multiplex PCR; TCRdb's version includes in-frame clones alone and lacks a portion of them. In the table there are more than 350,000 clones, around 87% of which are singletons. The specimen sequenced was peripheral blood. Source of these receptors: a woman between 25 and 40 years old with COVID-19, enrolled during active disease.

The chain couples TRBV6-5 to TRBJ2-7; 8 bases match TRBD2. There are 14 residues in the CDR3. V shed 2 bases and J 2 bases; nucleotides not matched to a gene: 2. Germline V gene data show CDR1 as MNHEY and CDR2 as SVGAGI. CDR3 in amino acids: CASSYELAAYEQYF. In DNA, the CDR3 is TGTGCCAGCAGTTACGAACTAGCGGCCTACGAGCAGTACTTC.

The genes are TRBV2 and TRBJ2-7, with D perhaps TRBD2 (5 bases). CDR1 and CDR2 from the germline V gene are SNHLY and FYNNEI. V shed 1 base and J shed 3 bases, with 16 bases lying between them. This CDR3 has 16 amino acids. The CDR3 DNA reads as TGTGCCAGCAGTGAAGTAGGGCTAGCTTTTAACTACGAGCAGTACTTC. It translates to CASSEVGLAFNYEQYF.

The count of this clone is one. This sequence joins TRBV7-9 and TRBJ1-1; a possible D gene is TRBD1 (6 bases). Deletions cut 5 bases from V and 6 bases from J, with 19 bases between. Germline V gene lookup returns CDR1 SEHNR and CDR2 FQNEAQ (reference sequence). The CDR3 contains 15 residues. The CDR3 loop is CASSHPYREPAEAFF. The CDR3 DNA sequence: TGTGCCAGCAGCCACCCGTACAGGGAGCCCGCTGAAGCTTTCTTT.

This clone is a singleton in its sample. J is TRBJ2-5 and V is TRBV7-2; TRBD1 is a possible D gene (5 bases). Trimming took 5 bases from V and 1 from J, leaving 11 bases between them. Germline V gene data show CDR1 as SGHTA and CDR2 as FQGNSA. This CDR3 region has 14 residues. The CDR3 sequence is CASSPWGGQETQYF. The CDR3 DNA reads TGTGCCAGCAGCCCCTGGGGCGGCCAAGAGACCCAGTACTTC.

The rearrangement joins TRBV6-5 to TRBJ1-1; D not certain. The CDR3 extends over 14 amino acids. Germline V gives CDR1 MNHEY, CDR2 SVGAGI. V was cut by 2 bases and J by 1 base, with 8 bases left in between. The chain's CDR3 is CASSYLLGNTEAFF. The DNA of the CDR3 is TGTGCCAGCAGTTACCTACTCGGGAACACTGAAGCTTTCTTT.

Note on this clone: The same CDR3 arises from other DNA sequences in this sample as well. The chain combines TRBV6-5 with TRBJ1-6; a possible D gene is TRBD1 (5 bases). With 6 bases removed from V and 7 bases from J, the gap between germline ends came to 7 bases. The CDR3 totals 12 residues. Germline CDR1 MNHEY, CDR2 SVGAGI. CDR3: CASRRQNSPLHF. In DNA form, the CDR3 reads TGTGCCAGCAGACGACAGAATTCACCCCTCCACTTT.

This chain joins TRBV19 and TRBJ2-1; TRBD1 agrees at 7 bases. CDR1 is LNHDA, CDR2 SQIVND, per germline (reference sequence). V shed 5 bases and J 6 bases; nucleotides not matched to a gene: 7. The CDR3 is made up of 14 amino acids. The CDR3 protein is CASSPGTAINEQFF. CDR3 coding DNA: TGTGCCAGTAGTCCTGGGACAGCCATCAATGAGCAGTTCTTC.

The chain links TRBV4-3 to TRBJ2-1; D unclear. Germline CDR1 is LGHNA and CDR2 is YSLEER. The CDR3 length is 14 residues. V was clipped by 0 bases and J by 2 bases, with 5 bases between them. In nucleotides, the CDR3 is TGCGCCAGCAGCCAAGAGCAGACCTACAATGAGCAGTTCTTC. Its protein is CASSQEQTYNEQFF.

The chain has TRBV7-9 and TRBJ1-5, with TRBD1 matching over 10 bases. This CDR3 comprises 16 residues. V shed 1 base and J 6 bases; nucleotides not matched to a gene: 6. In germline, CDR1 is SEHNR, CDR2 FQNEAQ (reference sequence). The CDR3 bases are TGTGCCAGCAGCTTAGTGACAGGGGGCAGGGGTCAGCCCCAGCATTTT. This translates into CASSLVTGGRGQPQHF.

The chain links TRBV5-5 to TRBJ1-5, with 9 bases identical to TRBD1. J gave up 6 bases and V 1 base, and 8 bases lay outside the gene matches. CDR3 size: 16 residues. CDR1 is SGHKS and CDR2 is YYEKEE in the germline V gene (reference sequence). CDR3 nucleotides: TGTGCCAGCAGCTTGAATACAGGGGGCGCGGGTCAGCCCCAGCATTTT. Translation: CASSLNTGGAGQPQHF.

V and J are TRBV6-5 and TRBJ1-3, with no clear D. Germline CDR1 is MNHEY and CDR2 is SVGAGI. Trimming removed 7 bases at V and 1 base at J, with 11 bases between. The CDR3 runs 14 residues. CDR3 in DNA: TGTGCCAGCACCGAAGGAGTGTCTGGAAACACCATATATTTT. The encoded protein is CASTEGVSGNTIYF.

This chain links TRBV5-1 with TRBJ2-5, with TRBD2 matching 10 bases. Trimming removed 5 bases from V and 4 bases from J; junction bases left unmatched: 5. The length of the CDR3 is 14 residues. Looked up from germline, CDR1 is SGHRS and CDR2 is YFSETQ. CDR3 DNA sequence: TGCGCCAGCAGGCGGGTAGCGGGAGGAGAGACCCAGTACTTC. Translation gives CASRRVAGGETQYF.

The rearrangement joins TRBV12-3 or TRBV12-4 to TRBJ2-5; the D gene is possibly TRBD1 (6 bases). Trimming stripped 5 bases from V and 5 bases from J, with 9 bases between. This CDR3 comprises 12 residues. The chain's CDR3 is CASSTGMETQYF. The CDR3 nucleotides read TGTGCCAGCAGTACAGGGATGGAGACCCAGTACTTC.

The chain has TRBV19 and TRBJ1-5; 7 bases are shared with TRBD1. The CDR3 length is 15 residues. Germline V gene sequence: CDR1 LNHDA, CDR2 SQIVND (reference sequence). With V trimmed by 6 bases and J by 2 bases, 7 bases remained unmatched. In DNA form, the CDR3 reads TGTGCCAGTAGCACAACCGACAGGGGCAATCAGCCCCAGCATTTT. Translation gives CASSTTDRGNQPQHF.

The chain is built from TRBV19 and TRBJ2-1, with 8 bases fitting TRBD2. CDR1 LNHDA and CDR2 SQIVND come from the germline V gene (reference sequence). CDR3 size: 14 residues. J gave up 8 bases and V 5 bases, and 8 bases lay outside the gene matches. Here the CDR3 reads CASSFASGGYEQFF. CDR3 sequence (DNA): TGTGCCAGTAGTTTCGCCAGCGGGGGCTATGAGCAGTTCTTC.